These T cell receptor beta chains were read from a single sample in a study of blood T cell repertoires in COVID-19. Using immunoSEQ multiplex PCR, the repertoire was profiled, and TCRdb retains in-frame clones only, with some absent. The data contain over 85,000 clones, around 87% of them singletons. The sequenced sample was peripheral blood. The receptors originated from a human donor in a cohort sampled during active COVID-19. Both conserved end residues are part of each CDR3. The order of the fields is clone size, D gene, J gene, V gene, CDR3 protein, CDR3 DNA. A D gene is named only where the DNA matches it firmly. Size values are once, few and many counts, or a class for expanded clones, and some rows have none.

abundance: .
d_gene: .
j_gene: TRBJ2-1
v_gene: TRBV14
CDR3aa: CASSQWRPDIYNEQFF
CDR3nt: TGTGCCAGCAGCCAATGGAGGCCGGATATCTACAATGAGCAGTTCTTC

abundance: .
d_gene: .
j_gene: TRBJ2-7
v_gene: TRBV3-1/TRBV3-2
CDR3aa: CATQGGPGGSYEQYF
CDR3nt: TGTGCCACACAAGGGGGGCCGGGGGGCTCCTACGAGCAGTACTTC

abundance: once
d_gene: .
j_gene: TRBJ1-3
v_gene: TRBV10-3
CDR3aa: CAISESLQKFSGNTIYF
CDR3nt: TGTGCCATCAGTGAGTCCCTACAGAAATTCTCTGGAAACACCATATATTTT

abundance: .
d_gene: TRBD2
j_gene: TRBJ2-7
v_gene: TRBV19
CDR3aa: CASSPSRGQRGQYF
CDR3nt: TGTGCCAGTAGTCCCTCTAGGGGCCAGCGGGGACAGTACTTC

abundance: .
d_gene: .
j_gene: TRBJ1-5
v_gene: TRBV15
CDR3aa: CATSRDPGSTSNQPQHF
CDR3nt: TGTGCCACCAGCAGAGATCCGGGGTCGACTAGCAATCAGCCCCAGCATTTT

abundance: .
d_gene: TRBD2
j_gene: TRBJ2-5
v_gene: TRBV7-8
CDR3aa: CASSSTSGSGETQYF
CDR3nt: TGTGCCAGCAGCTCCACTAGCGGGAGCGGGGAGACCCAGTACTTC

abundance: .
d_gene: TRBD1
j_gene: TRBJ1-2
v_gene: TRBV5-1
CDR3aa: CASSLDRGRGGYTF
CDR3nt: TGCGCCAGCAGCTTGGACAGGGGGCGGGGTGGCTACACCTTC

abundance: .
d_gene: .
j_gene: TRBJ2-7
v_gene: TRBV7-8
CDR3aa: CASSLRWGAYEQYF
CDR3nt: TGTGCCAGCAGCTTACGATGGGGAGCCTACGAGCAGTACTTC

abundance: once
d_gene: .
j_gene: TRBJ1-5
v_gene: TRBV19
CDR3aa: CASSLNSNSNQPQHF
CDR3nt: TGTGCCAGTAGTCTAAACAGCAATAGCAATCAGCCCCAGCATTTT

abundance: .
d_gene: .
j_gene: TRBJ2-7
v_gene: TRBV9
CDR3aa: CASSVEQMGAREQYF
CDR3nt: TGTGCCAGCAGCGTAGAGCAAATGGGGGCGAGGGAGCAGTACTTC

abundance: .
d_gene: TRBD2
j_gene: TRBJ2-3
v_gene: TRBV28
CDR3aa: CASSLGTRRTDTQYF
CDR3nt: TGTGCCAGCAGTTTAGGGACTAGGCGCACAGATACGCAGTATTTT

abundance: .
d_gene: TRBD1
j_gene: TRBJ1-2
v_gene: TRBV6-5
CDR3aa: CASSYGGQGDYGYTF
CDR3nt: TGTGCCAGCAGTTATGGGGGACAGGGAGACTATGGCTACACCTTC

abundance: .
d_gene: .
j_gene: TRBJ2-5
v_gene: TRBV5-6
CDR3aa: CASSQGFQGTQYF
CDR3nt: TGTGCCAGCAGCCAGGGTTTCCAGGGGACCCAGTACTTC

abundance: .
d_gene: TRBD2
j_gene: TRBJ2-3
v_gene: TRBV4-1
CDR3aa: CASSQGLAGSDTQYF
CDR3nt: TGCGCCAGCAGCCAAGGACTAGCGGGATCAGATACGCAGTATTTT

abundance: many
d_gene: TRBD1
j_gene: TRBJ1-6
v_gene: TRBV5-4
CDR3aa: CASSSRDSLSPLHF
CDR3nt: TGTGCCAGCAGCTCCCGGGACAGCTTATCACCCCTCCACTTT

abundance: .
d_gene: .
j_gene: TRBJ1-2
v_gene: TRBV11-1
CDR3aa: CASSSPGFYGYTF
CDR3nt: TGTGCCAGCAGCTCCCCGGGGTTTTATGGCTACACCTTC

abundance: .
d_gene: TRBD1
j_gene: TRBJ2-7
v_gene: TRBV5-6
CDR3aa: CASSLGTGLAYEQYF
CDR3nt: TGTGCCAGCAGCTTAGGGACAGGGCTAGCCTACGAGCAGTACTTC

abundance: .
d_gene: TRBD1
j_gene: TRBJ2-7
v_gene: TRBV6-6
CDR3aa: CASSPTGTGTYEQYF
CDR3nt: TGTGCCAGCAGTCCAACCGGGACAGGGACCTACGAGCAGTACTTC

abundance: .
d_gene: TRBD2
j_gene: TRBJ2-7
v_gene: TRBV5-1
CDR3aa: CASRDSFGAGGIPYEQYF
CDR3nt: TGCGCCAGCAGGGATTCCTTCGGCGCGGGAGGGATTCCCTACGAGCAGTACTTC

abundance: .
d_gene: .
j_gene: TRBJ1-1
v_gene: TRBV19
CDR3aa: CASSIGNLGGTEAFF
CDR3nt: TGTGCCAGTAGTATAGGTAACCTAGGAGGAACTGAAGCTTTCTTT

abundance: .
d_gene: .
j_gene: TRBJ2-1
v_gene: TRBV5-6
CDR3aa: CASSLKGLNEQFF
CDR3nt: TGTGCCAGCAGCTTGAAGGGGCTGAATGAGCAGTTCTTC

abundance: once
d_gene: .
j_gene: TRBJ2-3
v_gene: TRBV21-1
CDR3aa: CASSKRGRAQSTDTQYF
CDR3nt: TGTGCCAGCAGCAAGCGGGGAAGGGCCCAGAGCACAGATACGCAGTATTTT

abundance: .
d_gene: TRBD2
j_gene: TRBJ2-3
v_gene: TRBV4-3
CDR3aa: CASSPGLAGGDTQYF
CDR3nt: TGCGCCAGCAGCCCGGGACTAGCGGGAGGAGATACGCAGTATTTT

abundance: .
d_gene: TRBD1
j_gene: TRBJ2-6
v_gene: TRBV9
CDR3aa: CASSQPGQGSGANVLTF
CDR3nt: TGTGCCAGCAGCCAACCGGGACAGGGGTCTGGGGCCAACGTCCTGACTTTC